This entry concerns a single T cell receptor beta chain. The CDR3 length is 12 residues. Per germline, CDR1 SQVTM and CDR2 ANQGSEA. This specimen belongs to a study of monozygotic twins with inflammatory bowel disease. TCRdb reanalyzed the 5' RACE reads, giving one entry per CDR3 protein sequence and no DNA. This listing includes 150,000 or so distinct CDR3 sequences. The clonotype was recovered from a human donor with ulcerative colitis or Crohn's disease, or a healthy co-twin of an affected twin (not recorded which). The sequenced sample was blood. This rearrangement joins TRBV29-1 to TRBJ2-5; TCRdb returns TRBD2, unconfirmable since there is no DNA. CDR3 amino acids: CSVLLAQETQYF.